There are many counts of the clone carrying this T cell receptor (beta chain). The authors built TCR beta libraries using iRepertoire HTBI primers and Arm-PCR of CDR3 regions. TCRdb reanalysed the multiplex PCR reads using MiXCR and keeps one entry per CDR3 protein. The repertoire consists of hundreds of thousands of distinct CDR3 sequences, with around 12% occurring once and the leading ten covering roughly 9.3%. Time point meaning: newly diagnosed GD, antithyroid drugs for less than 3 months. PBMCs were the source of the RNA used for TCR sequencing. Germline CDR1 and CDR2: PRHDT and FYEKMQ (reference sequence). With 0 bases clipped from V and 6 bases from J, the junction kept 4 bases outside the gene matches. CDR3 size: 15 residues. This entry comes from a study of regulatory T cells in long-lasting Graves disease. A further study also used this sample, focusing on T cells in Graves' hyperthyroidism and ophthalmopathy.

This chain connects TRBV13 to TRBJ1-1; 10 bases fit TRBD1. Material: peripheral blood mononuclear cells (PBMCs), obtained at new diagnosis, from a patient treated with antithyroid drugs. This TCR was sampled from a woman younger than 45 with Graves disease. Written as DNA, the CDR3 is TGTGCCAGCAGCTTAGGGAGACAGGGGGCGGCTGAAGCTTTCTTT. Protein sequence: CASSLGRQGAAEAFF.